Sequencing of this T cell receptor (beta chain) was carried out in a study of beta chain features in type 1 diabetes. Each sorted population was over 95% pure. Every isolated RNA sample was fully reverse transcribed, so sequencing captured expressed TCRB transcripts. Method: immunoSEQ multiplex PCR; TCRdb's copy keeps in-frame clones and lacks some. The data show fewer than 500,000 clones, with roughly 13% seen just once and roughly 0.036% held by the top ten. Regarding the study as a whole: TCRB repertoires of naive, central memory and Treg cells appeared more similar among patients than among healthy donors. There was no resolution here of whether HLA type influences TCRB rearrangement. Type 1 diabetes patients had VDJ junctions that carried fewer insertions and more deletions.

Concerning this clone itself: Antigen specificity is unknown.

V shed 0 bases and J shed 2 bases, with 18 bases lying between them. CDR1 and CDR2 (germline): SEHNR, FQNEAQ (reference sequence). The CDR3 extends over 18 amino acids. Sequenced sample: naive CD4+ T cells from blood. The genes are TRBV7-9 and TRBJ2-3; no reliable D call. This TCR derives from a man aged 25 to 40 in good health. CDR3 loop: CASSLASRGSFATDTQYF. CDR3 DNA sequence: TGTGCCAGCAGCTTAGCCAGTCGTGGCAGCTTCGCCACAGATACGCAGTATTTT.